This T cell receptor (beta chain) was identified in a study of read filtering for tumor transcriptome and immune sequencing. Study results and limitations: In IR-seq, single-read clonotypes were approximately 79% of clonotypes but approximately 3.2% of reads.

V gave up 5 bases and J gave up 3 bases, with 6 bases separating them. CDR1 and CDR2 (germline): KGHDR, SFDVKD. CDR3 length equals 12 residues. Bone marrow was sampled from every patient at the time of active disease. From approximately 400 ng of RNA, a library with molecular barcoded alpha/delta and beta/gamma adaptors was made. TCRdb re-called the reads with MiXCR, one entry per CDR3 protein. The sample lists 50,000 or so distinct CDR3 sequences; roughly 18% were seen once. Many counts were recorded for this clonotype. Its target is unknown. The chain has TRBV24-1 and TRBJ2-5; D ambiguous. The sample consisted of a population of CD138-negative cells sorted from bone marrow. This TCR derives from a donor at least 40 years old with multiple myeloma. The CDR3 bases are TGTGCCACCAGTGCTCCGGAAGAGACCCAGTACTTC. Its protein is CATSAPEETQYF.